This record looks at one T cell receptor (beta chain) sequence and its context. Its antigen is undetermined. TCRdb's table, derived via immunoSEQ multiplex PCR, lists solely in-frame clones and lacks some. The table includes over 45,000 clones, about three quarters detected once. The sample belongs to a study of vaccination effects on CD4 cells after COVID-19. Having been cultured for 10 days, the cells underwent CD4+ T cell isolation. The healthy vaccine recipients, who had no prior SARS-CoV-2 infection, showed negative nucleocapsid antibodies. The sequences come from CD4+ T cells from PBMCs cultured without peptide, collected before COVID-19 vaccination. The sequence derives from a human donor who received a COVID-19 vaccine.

CDR3 in amino acids: CASSPGSTGEATQYF. As DNA, the CDR3 is TGTGCCAGCTCACCCGGATCGACAGGGGAGGCGACCCAGTACTTC. J is TRBJ2-5 and V is TRBV18; 8 bases align to TRBD1. V was clipped by 3 bases and J by 7 bases; unmatched bases: 10. The CDR3 is 15 residues long. Germline CDR1 reads KGHSH; CDR2 reads LQKENI.